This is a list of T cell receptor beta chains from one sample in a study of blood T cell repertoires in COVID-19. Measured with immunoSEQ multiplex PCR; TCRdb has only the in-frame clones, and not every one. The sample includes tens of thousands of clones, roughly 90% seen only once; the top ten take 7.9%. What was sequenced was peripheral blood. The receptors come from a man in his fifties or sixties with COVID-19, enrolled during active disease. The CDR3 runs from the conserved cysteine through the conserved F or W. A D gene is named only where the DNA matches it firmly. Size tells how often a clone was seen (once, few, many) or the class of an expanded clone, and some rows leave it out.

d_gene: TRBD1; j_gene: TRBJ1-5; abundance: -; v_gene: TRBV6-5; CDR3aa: CASSTDRGGNQPQHF; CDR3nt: TGTGCCAGCAGCACCGACAGGGGTGGCAATCAGCCCCAGCATTTT
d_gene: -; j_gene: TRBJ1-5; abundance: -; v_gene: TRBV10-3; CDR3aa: CAISGGSGPGQPQHF; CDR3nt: TGTGCCATCAGTGGCGGTTCAGGGCCCGGTCAGCCCCAGCATTTT
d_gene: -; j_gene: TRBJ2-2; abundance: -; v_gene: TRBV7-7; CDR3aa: CASSRPPQWATGELFF; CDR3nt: TGTGCTAGCAGCCGCCCCCCCCAATGGGCCACCGGGGAGCTGTTTTTT
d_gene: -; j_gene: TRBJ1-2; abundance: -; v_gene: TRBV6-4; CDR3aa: CASSETGGYGYTF; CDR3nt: TGTGCCAGCAGTGAGACAGGCGGGTATGGCTACACCTTC
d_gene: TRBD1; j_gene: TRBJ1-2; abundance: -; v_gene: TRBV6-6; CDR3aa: CASKGGQNYGYTF; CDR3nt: TGTGCCAGCAAGGGGGGACAGAACTATGGCTACACCTTC
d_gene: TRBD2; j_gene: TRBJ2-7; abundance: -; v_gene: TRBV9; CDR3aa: CASSAWEGFTYEQYF; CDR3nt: TGTGCCAGCAGCGCGTGGGAGGGTTTTACCTACGAGCAGTACTTC
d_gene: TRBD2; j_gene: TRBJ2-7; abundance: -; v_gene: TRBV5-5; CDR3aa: CASSPLPSGSYEQYF; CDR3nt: TGTGCCAGCAGCCCCCTGCCTAGCGGGAGTTACGAGCAGTACTTC
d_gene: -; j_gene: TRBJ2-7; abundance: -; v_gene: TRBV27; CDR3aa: CASSLYGSAPNEQYF; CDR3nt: TGTGCCAGCAGTCTTTACGGGAGCGCTCCCAACGAGCAGTACTTC
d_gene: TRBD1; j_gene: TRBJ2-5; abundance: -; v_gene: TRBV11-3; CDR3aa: CASSLGQERGQETQYF; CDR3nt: TGTGCCAGCAGCCTCGGACAGGAAAGGGGTCAAGAGACCCAGTACTTC
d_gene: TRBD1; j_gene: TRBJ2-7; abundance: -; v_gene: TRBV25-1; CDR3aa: CASSTIRGTGSDEQYF; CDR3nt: TGTGCCAGCAGTACCATAAGAGGGACAGGGAGTGACGAGCAGTACTTC
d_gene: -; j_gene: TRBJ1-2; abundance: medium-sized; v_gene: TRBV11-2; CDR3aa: CASSLASNYGYTF; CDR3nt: TGTGCCAGCAGCTTAGCTTCTAACTATGGCTACACCTTC
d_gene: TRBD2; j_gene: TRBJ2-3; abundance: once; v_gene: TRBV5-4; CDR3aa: CASRQLAGGRDTQYF; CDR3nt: TGTGCCAGCAGACAACTGGCGGGGGGCAGAGATACGCAGTATTTT
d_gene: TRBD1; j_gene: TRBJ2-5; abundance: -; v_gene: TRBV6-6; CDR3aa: CASSPRLSGQGAGTQYF; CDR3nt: TGTGCCAGCAGTCCCCGACTTTCCGGACAGGGGGCCGGGACCCAGTACTTC
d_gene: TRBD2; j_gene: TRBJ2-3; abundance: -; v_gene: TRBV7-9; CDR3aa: CASSFGAGGSTDTQYF; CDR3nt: TGTGCCAGCAGCTTCGGAGCGGGAGGGAGCACAGATACGCAGTATTTT
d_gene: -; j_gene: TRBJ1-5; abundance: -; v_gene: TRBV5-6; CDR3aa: CASSSGAGNQPQHF; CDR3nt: TGTGCCAGCAGCTCCGGAGCTGGCAATCAGCCCCAGCATTTT
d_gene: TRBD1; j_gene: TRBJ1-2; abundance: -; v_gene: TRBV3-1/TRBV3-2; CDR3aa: CASSREMDRNGGTF; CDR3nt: TGTGCCAGCAGCCGGGAGATGGACAGGAACGGAGGTACCTTC
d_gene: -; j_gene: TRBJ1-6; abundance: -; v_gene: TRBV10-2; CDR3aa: CASSESIGGSYNSPLHF; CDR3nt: TGCGCCAGCAGTGAGTCGATAGGGGGCTCCTATAATTCACCCCTCCACTTT
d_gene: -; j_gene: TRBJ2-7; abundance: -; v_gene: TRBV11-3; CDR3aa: CASSLVSQGSYEQYF; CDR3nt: TGTGCCAGCAGCTTAGTGAGTCAGGGATCCTACGAGCAGTACTTC
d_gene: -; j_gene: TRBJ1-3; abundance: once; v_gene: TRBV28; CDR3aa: CASITPLPGNTIYF; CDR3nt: TGTGCCAGCATAACTCCTTTACCTGGAAACACCATATATTTT
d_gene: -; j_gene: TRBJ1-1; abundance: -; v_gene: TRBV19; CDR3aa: CASSMRHMNTEAFF; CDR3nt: TGTGCCAGTAGTATGAGGCATATGAACACTGAAGCTTTCTTT
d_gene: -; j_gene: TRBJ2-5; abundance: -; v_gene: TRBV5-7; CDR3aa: CATPILTGRETQYF; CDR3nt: TGTGCCACCCCGATACTGACAGGGAGGGAGACCCAGTACTTC
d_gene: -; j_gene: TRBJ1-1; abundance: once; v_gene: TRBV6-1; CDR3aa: CASSEDTGDTEAFF; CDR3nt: TGTGCCAGCAGTGAAGACACGGGGGACACTGAAGCTTTCTTT
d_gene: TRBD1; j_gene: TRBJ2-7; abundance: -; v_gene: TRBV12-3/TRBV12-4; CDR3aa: CASSPDRAYEQYF; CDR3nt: TGTGCCAGCAGTCCCGACAGGGCCTACGAGCAGTACTTC
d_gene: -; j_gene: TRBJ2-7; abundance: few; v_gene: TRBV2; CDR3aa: CASSQADTYSYEQYF; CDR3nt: TGTGCCAGCAGCCAGGCGGACACTTACTCCTACGAGCAGTACTTC
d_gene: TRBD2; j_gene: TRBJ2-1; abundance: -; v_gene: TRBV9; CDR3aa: CASSVGGTRGFEQFF; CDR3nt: TGTGCCAGCAGCGTAGGGGGGACTAGAGGATTTGAGCAGTTCTTC
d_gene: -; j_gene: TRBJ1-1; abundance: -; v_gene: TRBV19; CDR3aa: CASTVWGERGTEAFF; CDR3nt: TGTGCCAGTACCGTTTGGGGGGAAAGGGGCACTGAAGCTTTCTTT
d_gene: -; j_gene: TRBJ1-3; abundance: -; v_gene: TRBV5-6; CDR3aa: CASSFGISISGNTIYF; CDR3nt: TGTGCCAGCAGCTTTGGCATTTCGATCTCTGGAAACACCATATATTTT
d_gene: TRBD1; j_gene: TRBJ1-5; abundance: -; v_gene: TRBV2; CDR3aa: CASSFDRVNQPQHF; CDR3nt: TGTGCCAGCAGTTTCGACAGGGTCAATCAGCCCCAGCATTTT